Below, 8 T cell receptor beta chains from the same sample are listed, as sequenced in a study of cytomegalovirus exposure and HLA in healthy donors. PCR was performed using 60 Vbeta and 13 Jbeta primers. Produced via immunoSEQ multiplex PCR; TCRdb's table is partial and in-frame only. The repertoire consists of fewer than 250,000 clones, with about 81% occurring once and the leading ten covering nearly 6%. Source material: PBMCs. Source of these receptors: a man in his forties or fifties in good health and CMV-seropositive.

This clone was seen only a few times. V is TRBV11-2 and J is TRBJ2-2; D is perhaps TRBD1 (6 bases). The CDR3 is 14 residues long. Germline assignment: CDR1 SGHAT and CDR2 FQNNGV. The V and J ends lost 4 bases and 4 bases respectively, with 10 bases between them. In DNA, the CDR3 is TGTGCCAGCAGCTCCCTCAGGGGCACCGGGGAGCTGTTTTTT. Translated, it gives CASSSLRGTGELFF.

The chain uses TRBV18 and TRBJ1-5; D is perhaps TRBD1 (5 bases). Trimming removed 3 bases from V and 7 bases from J, with 10 bases in between. The CDR3 has 13 residues. From germline, CDR1 is KGHSH and CDR2 LQKENI. CDR3 nucleotides: TGTGCCAGCTCACCGGAGGGGACCCAGCCCCAGCATTTT. Translation gives CASSPEGTQPQHF.

This clone is a singleton in its sample. The chain has TRBV27 and TRBJ1-1; 11 bases align to TRBD1. Germline V gene sequence: CDR1 MNHEY, CDR2 SMNVEV (reference sequence). V gave up 6 bases and J gave up 4 bases; unmatched junction bases: 10. The CDR3 totals 16 residues. The CDR3 sequence: CASRPGQGARLTEAFF. Here the CDR3 DNA reads TGTGCCAGCAGGCCCGGACAGGGGGCGCGCCTCACTGAAGCTTTCTTT.

The rearrangement uses TRBV5-1 and TRBJ2-7, with 7 bases fitting TRBD2. Trimming removed 4 bases from V and 6 bases from J; junction bases left unmatched: 7. The CDR3 consists of 13 residues. Germline loops: CDR1 SGHRS, CDR2 YFSETQ. CDR3 region: CASSLREEGEQYF. CDR3 DNA sequence: TGCGCCAGCAGCCTCCGGGAGGAAGGCGAGCAGTACTTC.

This clone has a single count. The chain combines TRBV5-1 with TRBJ2-2; 10 positions agree with TRBD2. The V segment lost 4 bases and the J segment 4 bases; nucleotides outside the gene matches: 7. Germline V gives CDR1 SGHRS, CDR2 YFSETQ. This CDR3 spans 16 amino acids. CDR3 amino acids: CASSQLAGDPTGELFF. The CDR3 coding sequence is TGCGCCAGCAGCCAGCTAGCGGGAGACCCCACCGGGGAGCTGTTTTTT. Full variable domain (outside the CDR3, taken from reference TRBV5-1 and TRBJ2-2): KAGVTQTPRYLIKTRGQQVTLSCSPISGHRSVSWYQQTPGQGLQFLFEYFSETQRNKGNFPGRFSGRQFSNSRSEMNVSTLELGDSALYLCASSQLAGDPTGELFFGEGSRLTVL.

V gene TRBV27 combines with J gene TRBJ2-3, with no clear D. The CDR3 covers 15 residues. CDR1 and CDR2 (germline): MNHEY, SMNVEV (reference sequence). Trimming took 0 bases from V and 0 from J, leaving 7 bases between them. The CDR3 protein is CASSLSPRSTDTQYF. Here the CDR3 DNA reads TGTGCCAGCAGTTTATCCCCGCGGAGCACAGATACGCAGTATTTT.

The V gene is TRBV30, the J gene TRBJ2-5; TRBD2 aligns across 10 bases. This CDR3 has 15 amino acids. The trim removed 3 bases at V and 5 bases at J, leaving 9 bases unmatched. The V gene's germline CDR1 is GTSNPN and CDR2 SVGIG (reference sequence). The CDR3 DNA is TGTGCCTGGAGCCTTAGCGGGAGGTCTCGGGAGACCCAGTACTTC. This translates into CAWSLSGRSRETQYF.

The chain has TRBV27 and TRBJ1-5; 10 bases align to TRBD1. Looked up from germline, CDR1 is MNHEY and CDR2 is SMNVEV (reference sequence). V lost 5 bases, J lost 3 bases, and 1 base stayed unmatched. This CDR3 has 14 residues. The CDR3 region has the DNA TGTGCCAGCAGTGGACAGGGGGTCAATCAGCCCCAGCATTTT. Its protein is CASSGQGVNQPQHF.